Detailed here is one T cell receptor beta chain. Its matching antigen is unknown. PCR involved 60 Vbeta and 13 Jbeta primers. The data were produced by immunoSEQ multiplex PCR, yet TCRdb's version contains in-frame clones alone and is incomplete. The sample carries 150,000 to 200,000 clones, 65% to 85% recorded once. The entry originates in a study of cytomegalovirus exposure and HLA in healthy donors. Regarding the study as a whole: Previous analysis showed most TCR beta V segments were productive about 90% or about 30% of the time.

The CDR3 has 15 amino acids. The germline CDR1 and CDR2 sequences are SGHDT and YYEEEE. V dropped 6 bases and J dropped 8; count of bases not matched to a gene: 11. The receptor comes from a girl aged 10-17 years in good health and CMV-seropositive. This chain links TRBV5-6 with TRBJ2-2; 9 bases are a match to TRBD2. Sequences were obtained from PBMCs. The CDR3 spells CASTRDAGGTGELFF. The CDR3 DNA sequence: TGTGCCAGCACCCGGGATGCGGGAGGGACTGGGGAGCTGTTTTTT.